This T cell receptor (beta chain) was recovered during a study of blood T cell repertoires in COVID-19. Study overall: T cells, B-cell-depleted T cells, or PBMCs provided the cDNA or gDNA that served as material.

The ends lost 6 bases at V and 0 bases at J; junction bases unmatched: 12. The CDR3 has 17 amino acids. CDR1 is SQVTM and CDR2 is ANQGSEA in the germline V gene. In the authors' methods: Scientists estimated how many nucleated cells there were by amplifying reference gene primers. Sequencing was performed with immunoSEQ multiplex PCR; in TCRdb, only in-frame clones are kept and a portion is missing. V, J and clone size were drawn from that table, and D and trimming were deduced from the DNA. This sample has under 75,000 clones; around 80% occur once, and the top ten carry 5.5%. This sequence joins TRBV29-1 and TRBJ2-3; TRBD2 aligns across 10 bases. This clonotype was sampled from a woman aged 70-85 years with acute or convalescent COVID-19. The specimen sequenced was peripheral blood. Written as DNA, the CDR3 is TGCAGCGTCCTAAACAGCCTAGCGGGGGTTAGCACAGATACGCAGTATTTT. Protein product: CSVLNSLAGVSTDTQYF.